The sequence of this T cell receptor beta chain was determined in a study of response to subunit inactivated influenza vaccine. Whole-study results and caveats: Each seasonal flu vaccination may recruit only limited new T cells, authors suggested.

Many counts were recorded for this clonotype. Its specificity is not known. In germline, CDR1 is LGHDT, CDR2 YNNKEL (reference sequence). V dropped 1 base and J dropped 5; count of bases not matched to a gene: 1. This CDR3 is 13 amino acids long. TCRdb called the RT-PCR reads again in MiXCR, with one record for every CDR3 protein. This repertoire shows 560,000 or so distinct CDR3 sequences, around 8% found once; its top ten account for approximately 13%. Source: PBMCs from blood, taken about 24 months after vaccination. This receptor was taken from a man between 50 and 75 years old who received an inactivated influenza vaccine. The rearrangement links TRBV3-1 to TRBJ1-1; 7 bases match TRBD1. CDR3 amino acids: CASSQVRGTEAFF. DNA of the CDR3: TGTGCCAGCAGCCAAGTCAGGGGGACTGAAGCTTTCTTT.